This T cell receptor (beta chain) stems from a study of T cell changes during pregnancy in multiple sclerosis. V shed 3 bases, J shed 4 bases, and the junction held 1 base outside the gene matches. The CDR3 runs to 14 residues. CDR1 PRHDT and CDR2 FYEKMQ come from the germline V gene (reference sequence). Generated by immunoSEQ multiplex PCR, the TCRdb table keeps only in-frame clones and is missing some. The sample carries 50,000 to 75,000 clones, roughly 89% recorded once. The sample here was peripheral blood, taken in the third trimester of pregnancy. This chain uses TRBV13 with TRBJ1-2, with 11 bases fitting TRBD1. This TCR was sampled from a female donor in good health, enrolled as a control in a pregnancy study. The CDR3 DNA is TGTGCCAGCAGCTTCGGGACAGGGGGCTATGGCTACACCTTC. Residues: CASSFGTGGYGYTF.